Described below is a single T cell receptor (beta chain) sequence and its context. Its antigen is currently unknown. The data were obtained in a study of OX40 agonist ivuxolimab in advanced cancers. The study, taken as a whole, reports: The average count of expanded clones was higher among CD8+ T cells than among CD4+.

TCRdb's copy holds only in-frame clones and misses some; the assay was immunoSEQ multiplex PCR. This sample has roughly 45,000 clones; around 87% occur once, and the top ten carry 1.5% to 2%. Specimen: CD4+ or CD8+ T cells sorted from blood, collected in a trial of the OX40 agonist ivuxolimab. This receptor was taken from an adult with an advanced solid tumor such as melanoma, head and neck, liver or kidney cancer.

DNA for the CDR3: TGTGCCAGCAGCTTAGGCGAGCTGCGGGAGCACGAGCAGTACTTC. Amino acid sequence: CASSLGELREHEQYF. The J gene is TRBJ2-7, the V gene TRBV11-2; 7 positions match TRBD2. Germline V lookup: CDR1 SGHAT, CDR2 FQNNGV. The CDR3 consists of 15 residues. Trimming took 1 base from V and 5 from J; bases not matched to a gene: 8.